The 8 T cell receptor beta chains reported below all come from one sample, sequenced in a study of T cells in Graves' hyperthyroidism and ophthalmopathy. TCR beta CDR3 region amplification was performed from RNA transcripts. HTBI primers were employed in a first-round RT-PCR of the TCR CDR3. TCRdb re-called the multiplex PCR reads with MiXCR, one entry per CDR3 protein. The repertoire holds a few hundred thousand distinct CDR3 sequences, with around 13% as singletons. Source material: blood. Receptors originate from a woman aged 25 to 39 with Graves' hyperthyroidism that later progressed to Graves' ophthalmopathy.

This clonotype was observed at least ten times. A junction boundary mismatches the germline segment, possibly from a read error. V and J are TRBV12-3 or TRBV12-4 and TRBJ1-1, with unresolved D. The CDR3 has 13 amino acids. The CDR3 DNA reads as TGTGCCAACAGTTTAAGGGTGAACACTGAAGCTTTCTTT. This translates into CANSLRVNTEAFF.

The V gene is TRBV12-5, the J gene TRBJ1-2, with unresolved D. The germline V gene has CDR1 LGHNT and CDR2 FRNRAP. Trimming pared 5 bases from V and 8 bases from J, leaving 15 bases between. CDR3 size: 13 residues. In DNA form, the CDR3 reads TGTGCTAGTGGTACCTCGCGGGCTTCAGGCTACACCTTC. Protein sequence: CASGTSRASGYTF.

This clonotype appeared many times. V and J are TRBV20-1 and TRBJ1-5; D is undetermined. CDR3 length: 14 residues. Germline-derived CDR1 and CDR2 are DFQATT and SNEGSKA (reference sequence). Deletions cut 6 bases from V and 4 bases from J, with 16 bases between. The CDR3 here is CSAPPRFDNQPQHF. For the CDR3, the DNA is TGCAGTGCCCCCCCCAGGTTTGATAATCAGCCCCAGCATTTT.

Worth noting for this clonotype: This may stem from a read error, because a much larger clone lies one nucleotide away. V is TRBV6-2 or TRBV6-3 and J is TRBJ2-1; 8 bases line up with TRBD2. Germline V gives CDR1 MNHEY, CDR2 SVGEGT. The CDR3 spans 15 residues. J lost 10 bases, V lost 2 bases, and 10 bases had no gene match. CDR3 in amino acids: CASSYTPSGHYEQFF. CDR3 in DNA: TGTGCCAGCAGTTACACCCCTAGCGGGCACTACGAGCAGTTCTTC.

This clonotype was counted ten times or more. This chain uses TRBV27 with TRBJ1-5; possible D gene TRBD1, 6 bases. The CDR3 length is 14 residues. Looked up from germline, CDR1 is MNHEY and CDR2 is SMNVEV (reference sequence). Trimming took off 5 bases at V and 4 bases at J, with 12 bases between the two ends. The CDR3 reads CASSPNRDNQPQHF. In nucleotides, the CDR3 is TGTGCCAGCAGTCCCAACAGGGATAATCAGCCCCAGCATTTT.

This clonotype occurred many times. This chain joins TRBV11-2 and TRBJ2-3, with D possibly matching TRBD2 (6 bases). Germline V lookup: CDR1 SGHAT, CDR2 FQNNGV. V lost 3 bases and J 0 bases, leaving 13 bases between the germline ends. The CDR3 contains 16 residues. CDR3 in amino acids: CASSFPVSGSTDTQYF. Here the CDR3 DNA reads TGTGCCAGCAGCTTCCCCGTTAGCGGAAGCACAGATACGCAGTATTTT.

This clonotype was observed a handful of times. This chain links TRBV5-1 with TRBJ1-4; D call uncertain. V gave up 2 bases and J gave up 4 bases, with 3 bases separating them. There are 12 residues in the CDR3. The V gene's germline CDR1 is SGHRS and CDR2 YFSETQ. CDR3 loop: CASSFNNEKLFF. Here the CDR3 DNA reads TGCGCCAGCAGCTTCAATAATGAAAAACTGTTTTTT.

This clonotype was detected ten times or more. V usage is TRBV4-1 and J usage is TRBJ2-5, with 10 positions matching TRBD2. The trim removed 4 bases at V and 4 bases at J, leaving 12 bases unmatched. This CDR3 comprises 17 residues. The germline gives CDR1 MGHRA, CDR2 YSYEKL. The CDR3 spells CASSLGLAASVGETQYF. DNA of the CDR3: TGCGCCAGCAGCCTAGGACTAGCGGCGTCGGTAGGAGAGACCCAGTACTTC.